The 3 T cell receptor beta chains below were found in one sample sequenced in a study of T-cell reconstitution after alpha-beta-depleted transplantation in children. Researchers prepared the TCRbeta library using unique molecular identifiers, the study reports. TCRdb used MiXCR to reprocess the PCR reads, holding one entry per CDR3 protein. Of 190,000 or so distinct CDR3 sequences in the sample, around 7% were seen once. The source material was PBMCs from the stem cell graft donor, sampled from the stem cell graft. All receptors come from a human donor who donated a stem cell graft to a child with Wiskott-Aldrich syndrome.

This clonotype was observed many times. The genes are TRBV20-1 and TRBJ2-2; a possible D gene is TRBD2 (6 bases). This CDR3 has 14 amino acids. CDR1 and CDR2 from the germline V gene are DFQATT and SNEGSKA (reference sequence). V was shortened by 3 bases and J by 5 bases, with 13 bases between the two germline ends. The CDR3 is CSARVGSNTGELFF. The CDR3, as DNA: TGCAGTGCTAGGGTCGGGAGTAATACCGGGGAGCTGTTTTTT.

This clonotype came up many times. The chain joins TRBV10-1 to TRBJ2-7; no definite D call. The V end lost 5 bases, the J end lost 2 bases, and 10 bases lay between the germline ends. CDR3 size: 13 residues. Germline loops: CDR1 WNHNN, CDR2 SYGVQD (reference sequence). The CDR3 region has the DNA TGCGCCAGCAGTTCCCCGGGTACCTACGAGCAGTACTTC. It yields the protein CASSSPGTYEQYF.

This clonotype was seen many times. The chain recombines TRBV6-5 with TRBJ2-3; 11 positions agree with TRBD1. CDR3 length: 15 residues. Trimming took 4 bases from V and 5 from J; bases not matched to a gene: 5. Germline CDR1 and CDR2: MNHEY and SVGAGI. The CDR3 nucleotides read TGTGCCAGCAGTTTCTCGGGACAGGGGGTAGATACGCAGTATTTT. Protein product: CASSFSGQGVDTQYF.